A selection of T cell receptor beta chains follows, all from one sample in a study of shared clonotypes between healthy human individuals. Repertoires were generated with immunoSEQ multiplex PCR, while TCRdb's copy carries only in-frame clones and drops some. The sample contains approximately 1.4 million clones, 95% to 99% of which appear only once. Sequencing was carried out using naive CD4+ T cells sorted from blood. All receptors come from a man aged 25 to 45 in good health. Each CDR3 is given with its conserved first and last residue.

V gene,CDR3 protein
TRBV30,CAWSGNSPNQPQHF
TRBV7-9,CASSFQGFEQYF
TRBV19,CASSIGGTDTQYF
TRBV5-1,CASSFSGGGIDEQFF
TRBV5-1,CASSHQGPTGTGYDEQYF
TRBV18,CASSPLSGTANEKLFF
TRBV4-3,CASSQGGLPAEAFF
TRBV25-1,CASSEWEGGNEQYF
TRBV7-2,CASSTGRFYTGELFF
TRBV11-2,CASSLDLRAGLSEAFF
TRBV5-4,CASSSGTGIYQETQYF
TRBV18,CASSSTGGVYSNQPQHF
TRBV29-1,CSAERASNTGELFF
TRBV28,CASRDPTGELFF
TRBV7-8,CASSLLWQGAGTGELFF
TRBV2,CASGADGAWAQYF
TRBV19,CASSERTTNYGYTF
TRBV7-9,CASSLANGRGKTDTQYF
TRBV21-1,CASSKGNHRVTDTQYF
TRBV7-9,CASSLVEPSGGETQYF
TRBV11-3,CASSDTRWEGTNEQFF
TRBV18,CASSPGLEVEQYF
TRBV5-4,CASSLSGPSEQYF
TRBV10-3,CANKPSGSGEQFF
TRBV29-1,CSVQQGDTLKLFF
TRBV29-1,CSAGVTDTQYF
TRBV5-1,CASSLIPGGSGTYEQYF
TRBV7-9,CASSLVDSYEQYF
TRBV2,CASSERGTVSYEQYF
TRBV7-9,CASSLSTANIQYF
TRBV28,CASSTRGAGANVLTF
TRBV25-1,CASSESKGLAGYEQFF
TRBV28,CASSPNRLSTDTQYF
TRBV25-1,CASTGKVGGQGITDTQYF
TRBV14,CASSQIGGLVIGELFF
TRBV19,CASSMGGRWLETQYF
TRBV29-1,CSVVHFEETQYF
TRBV7-9,CASSLSQTGGAFF
TRBV18,CASSPAERTDTQYF
TRBV11-2,CASSRTDSYEQYF
TRBV10-3,CAISERGPSTEAFF
TRBV9,CASSVARDGTEAFF
TRBV27,CASSRGASGPYEQYF
TRBV7-7,CASSLGTGTDTQYF
TRBV5-1,CASSLAPGLAGVLTTPYEQYF
TRBV15,CATSRDNRFQHF
TRBV7-2,CASSLAGHPTDTQYF
TRBV9,CASSVGGTDQETQYF
TRBV7-9,CASSLPGLAYNEQFF
TRBV5-8,CASSSDERIYGYTF
TRBV5-4,CASSLLERSSYEQYF
TRBV19,CASSIQGLAGGLPYTQYF
TRBV7-9,CASSLWTSGSFGTDTQYF